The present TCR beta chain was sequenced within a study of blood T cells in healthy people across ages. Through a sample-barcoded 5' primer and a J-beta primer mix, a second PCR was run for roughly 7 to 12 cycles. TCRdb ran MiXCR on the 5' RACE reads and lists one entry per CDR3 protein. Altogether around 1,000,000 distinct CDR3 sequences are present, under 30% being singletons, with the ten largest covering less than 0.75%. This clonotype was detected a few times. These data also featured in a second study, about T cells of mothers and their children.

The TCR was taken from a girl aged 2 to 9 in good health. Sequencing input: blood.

DNA of the CDR3: TGTGCCAGCAGTTACGGTTATTCGGGAGTGTCCTACAATGAGCAGTTCTTC. Amino acid sequence: CASSYGYSGVSYNEQFF. The V and J genes are TRBV6-2 or TRBV6-3 and TRBJ2-1; TRBD2 is a possible D gene (6 bases). V lost 2 bases and J lost 1, with 15 bases in between. CDR1 MNHEY and CDR2 SVGEGT come from the germline V gene. The CDR3 consists of 17 residues.